Presented here are 25 T cell receptor beta chains from one specimen sequenced in a study of OX40 agonist ivuxolimab in advanced cancers. The assay was immunoSEQ multiplex PCR, and TCRdb's table has in-frame clones only and misses some. The data hold 39,000 or so clones, with roughly 90% observed a single time. The specimen comprised CD4+ or CD8+ T cells sorted from blood, sampled in a trial of the OX40 agonist ivuxolimab. All receptors come from an adult with an advanced solid tumor such as melanoma, head and neck, liver or kidney cancer.

V and J are TRBV7-2 and TRBJ1-1; the D gene is possibly TRBD1 (6 bases). The V end was cut by 0 bases, the J end by 7 bases, with 12 bases between. CDR1 is SGHTA, CDR2 FQGNSA, per germline. The CDR3 loop spans 14 amino acids. CDR3 DNA: TGTGCCAGCAGCTTAGCGCGGGGGGGGCTTGAAGCTTTCTTT. It yields the protein CASSLARGGLEAFF.

This chain uses TRBV11-2 with TRBJ2-2; D gene ambiguous. Per germline, CDR1 SGHAT and CDR2 FQNNGV. V was pared by 5 bases and J by 4 bases, with 8 bases between. The CDR3 consists of 13 residues. The CDR3 DNA follows: TGTGCCAGCAGCCTCAGGAGCACCGGGGAGCTGTTTTTT. Amino acids: CASSLRSTGELFF.

The V call is TRBV6-5, the J call TRBJ1-1; D is unresolved. V was cut by 5 bases and J by 0 bases, with 7 bases left in between. This CDR3 is 13 amino acids long. Germline V CDR1 and CDR2: MNHEY, SVGAGI. The DNA for the CDR3 is TGTGCCAGCAGTCCGGGTCTGAACACTGAAGCTTTCTTT. The encoded protein is CASSPGLNTEAFF.

V and J are TRBV10-1 and TRBJ2-1; 9 bases map to TRBD1. This CDR3 region has 18 residues. After removal of 5 bases from V and 1 base from J, the junction contained 12 bases not matched to a gene. Per the germline V gene, CDR1 is WNHNN and CDR2 is SYGVQD (reference sequence). CDR3 nucleotide sequence: TGCGCCAGCAGTACCGGGACAGGGAATCTGAGGTCCTACAATGAGCAGTTCTTC. The encoded protein is CASSTGTGNLRSYNEQFF.

The chain carries TRBV4-1 and TRBJ2-7, with 8 bases aligning to TRBD1. The V gene's germline CDR1 is MGHRA and CDR2 YSYEKL. The CDR3 is made up of 15 amino acids. V gave up 4 bases and J gave up 5 bases; unmatched junction bases: 10. CDR3: CASSPTGQGGNEQYF. The CDR3 bases are TGCGCCAGCAGCCCGACCGGACAGGGAGGAAACGAGCAGTACTTC.

CDR3 coding DNA: TGTGCCAGCAGCCAAAGGACAGCCTATAATGAAAAACTGTTTTTT. It specifies CASSQRTAYNEKLFF. V is TRBV5-6 and J is TRBJ1-4, with a tentative D call TRBD1 (6 bases). Germline CDR1 is SGHDT and CDR2 is YYEEEE. CDR3 length: 15 amino acids. V was cut by 4 bases and J by 4 bases, with 14 bases left in between.

This clone occurred once. The gene calls are TRBV29-1 and TRBJ2-7, with D possibly matching TRBD2 (5 bases). There are 11 residues in the CDR3. Germline CDR1 SQVTM, CDR2 ANQGSEA. This CDR3 reads CSPGGHYEQYF. CDR3 coding DNA: TGCAGTCCAGGCGGGCACTACGAGCAGTACTTC.

The chain joins TRBV27 to TRBJ2-7, with 12 bases that match TRBD2. Losses at the gene ends were 6 bases for V and 2 bases for J; bases not matched to a gene: 5. This CDR3 is built from 15 residues. Germline CDR1 reads MNHEY; CDR2 reads SMNVEV (reference sequence). The CDR3 sequence: CASSPSGRGPYEQYF. CDR3 DNA: TGTGCCAGCAGCCCTAGCGGGAGGGGCCCCTACGAGCAGTACTTC.

The V call is TRBV10-3, the J call TRBJ2-1, with TRBD2 matching over 9 bases. The CDR3 runs 17 residues. The germline CDR1 and CDR2 sequences are ENHRY and SYGVKD. Trimming cost V 4 bases and J 7 bases; bases outside gene matches: 14. As DNA, the CDR3 is TGTGCCATCAGTGTCCCTCTCCTTAGCGGGAGCGGTAATGAGCAGTTCTTC. Its protein is CAISVPLLSGSGNEQFF.

This clone occurred a few times. The chain combines TRBV28 with TRBJ2-1; D is perhaps TRBD2 (5 bases). Per germline, CDR1 MDHEN and CDR2 SYDVKM. There are 15 residues in the CDR3. Between the trimmed V and J ends, which lost 1 base and 5 bases, there was a span of 12 bases. CDR3 nucleotide sequence: TGTGCCAGCAGTTTATTAAATCCGGGAAACAATGAGCAGTTCTTC. Translated, it gives CASSLLNPGNNEQFF.

The chain joins TRBV27 to TRBJ2-1; 9 nucleotides match TRBD1. This CDR3 has 15 residues. The ends lost 5 bases at V and 6 bases at J; junction bases unmatched: 8. Per the germline V gene, CDR1 is MNHEY and CDR2 is SMNVEV (reference sequence). In DNA form, the CDR3 reads TGTGCCAGCAGTCGCGACAGGGGGAACCTCAATGAGCAGTTCTTC. This gives the protein CASSRDRGNLNEQFF.

V is TRBV4-1 and J is TRBJ2-5; tentatively, D is TRBD2 (6 bases). Trimming removed 2 bases at V and 1 base at J, with 14 bases between. The CDR3 is made up of 16 amino acids. The germline CDR1 and CDR2 sequences are MGHRA and YSYEKL. The CDR3 is CASSQIGTESQETQYF. DNA of the CDR3: TGCGCCAGCAGCCAAATCGGGACTGAAAGCCAAGAGACCCAGTACTTC.

This clone appeared a few times. V and J are TRBV27 and TRBJ1-1; D is unclear. The germline gives CDR1 MNHEY, CDR2 SMNVEV (reference sequence). CDR3 size: 13 residues. Trimming cost V 8 bases and J 3 bases, with 13 bases left between them. CDR3 sequence: CASSRLKDTEAFF. In DNA form, the CDR3 reads TGTGCCAGCTCCAGGTTGAAAGACACTGAAGCTTTCTTT.

Comment on this clone: This sequence is one base from a far larger clone and is likely a read error. This rearrangement joins TRBV5-1 to TRBJ1-4; 10 nucleotides agree with TRBD1. Germline CDR1 and CDR2: SGHRS and YFSETQ. This CDR3 spans 17 amino acids. The V segment lost 2 bases and the J segment 5 bases; nucleotides outside the gene matches: 9. CDR3 sequence (DNA): TGCGCCAGCAGCTTCCCGGGACAGGGGTTTGAGAATGAAAAACTGTTTTTT. The encoded protein is CASSFPGQGFENEKLFF.

This chain joins TRBV5-1 and TRBJ1-4; a weak D match, TRBD1 (6 bases). The V end was cut by 2 bases, the J end by 7 bases, with 9 bases between. Germline CDR1 is SGHRS and CDR2 is YFSETQ. This CDR3 comprises 13 residues. CDR3 bases: TGCGCCAGCAGCTTTCAACAGGGTGAAAAACTGTTTTTT. It is translated as CASSFQQGEKLFF.

This clone came up once. The chain couples TRBV10-1 to TRBJ2-1; 10 bases are a match to TRBD2. CDR3 length: 18 residues. V was pared by 2 bases and J by 0 bases, with 7 bases of the junction left unmatched. Germline assignment: CDR1 WNHNN and CDR2 SYGVQD (reference sequence). The DNA for the CDR3 is TGCGCCAGCAGTGAGGAAGCGGGAGGGCCAAGCTCCTACAATGAGCAGTTCTTC. It translates to CASSEEAGGPSSYNEQFF.

This chain links TRBV18 with TRBJ1-1, with 7 bases aligning to TRBD1. Trimming at V came to 3 bases and at J to 5 bases, leaving 9 bases not matched to a gene. This CDR3 spans 15 amino acids. Germline V gene lookup returns CDR1 KGHSH and CDR2 LQKENI. CDR3 nucleotide sequence: TGTGCCAGCTCACCCGGAACAGGGGTGCGGACTGAAGCTTTCTTT. The encoded protein is CASSPGTGVRTEAFF.

The V call is TRBV9, the J call TRBJ2-7; 10 bases match TRBD1. The CDR3 has 15 amino acids. Germline values: CDR1 SGDLS, CDR2 YYNGEE. The J segment lost 3 bases and the V segment lost 0 bases, leaving 3 bases of the junction unmatched. The DNA for the CDR3 is TGTGCCAGCAGCGTAGCCGGGACAGGGGACTACGAGCAGTACTTC. Encoded protein: CASSVAGTGDYEQYF.

The gene calls are TRBV9 and TRBJ2-7; perhaps TRBD2 as D (6 bases). The CDR3 is 13 amino acids. Germline values: CDR1 SGDLS, CDR2 YYNGEE. V shed 4 bases and J shed 7 bases, with 15 bases lying between them. The CDR3 reads CASSSGGPQEQYF. CDR3 nucleotide sequence: TGTGCCAGCAGCTCCGGGGGTCCACAGGAGCAGTACTTC.

The gene calls are TRBV18 and TRBJ1-1; D is perhaps TRBD1 (6 bases). The germline CDR1 and CDR2 sequences are KGHSH and LQKENI. The CDR3 loop spans 15 amino acids. With 4 bases removed from V and 1 base from J, the gap between germline ends came to 13 bases. CDR3 protein: CASSHRRGANTEAFF. CDR3 bases: TGTGCCAGCTCACACCGGAGGGGGGCGAACACTGAAGCTTTCTTT.

This clone has more than one count but fewer than ten. The chain is built from TRBV28 and TRBJ1-5; TRBD1 might be the D (5 bases). The germline V gene encodes CDR1 MDHEN and CDR2 SYDVKM. The CDR3 totals 13 residues. V was shortened by 4 bases and J by 7 bases, with 11 bases between the two germline ends. The CDR3 protein is CASSWGGGQPQHF. CDR3 bases: TGTGCCAGCAGTTGGGGTGGGGGGCAGCCCCAGCATTTT.

This CDR3 reads CASSLSHMDGYTF. CDR3 sequence (DNA): TGTGCCAGCAGCTTGTCCCATATGGATGGCTACACCTTC. This sequence joins TRBV5-4 and TRBJ1-2; D is uncertain. The CDR3 sequence is 13 residues long. In germline, CDR1 is SGHNT, CDR2 YYREEE (reference sequence). V was clipped by 1 base and J by 6 bases, with 10 bases between them.

The chain combines TRBV30 with TRBJ2-7, with TRBD2 identical over 7 bases. The germline CDR1 and CDR2 sequences are GTSNPN and SVGIG (reference sequence). The CDR3 runs to 17 residues. V gave up 0 bases and J gave up 3 bases; unmatched junction bases: 14. CDR3 DNA: TGTGCCTGGAGTGTAACCGTTGTTAGCGGGCTCATCTACGAGCAGTACTTC. Amino acid sequence: CAWSVTVVSGLIYEQYF.

The CDR3 sequence is CASSIGGQGREQYF. CDR3 coding DNA: TGTGCCAGTAGTATAGGGGGACAGGGGCGCGAGCAGTACTTC. The genes are TRBV19 and TRBJ2-7; TRBD1 agrees at 10 bases. The CDR3 spans 14 residues. Trimming removed 1 base from V and 6 bases from J; junction bases left unmatched: 3. The germline gives CDR1 LNHDA, CDR2 SQIVND (reference sequence).

The genes are TRBV11-2 and TRBJ2-3; D is undetermined. Germline CDR1 SGHAT, CDR2 FQNNGV. Trimming cost V 4 bases and J 5 bases, with 19 bases left between them. The CDR3 totals 16 residues. This chain's CDR3 is CASSSRVGWGLDTQYF. The DNA for the CDR3 is TGTGCCAGCAGCTCCCGAGTCGGATGGGGATTAGATACGCAGTATTTT. Full variable domain (remainder filled in from reference TRBV11-2 and TRBJ2-3): EAGVAQSPRYKIIEKRQSVAFWCNPISGHATLYWYQQILGQGPKLLIQFQNNGVVDDSQLPKDRFSAERLKGVDSTLKIQPAKLEDSAVYLCASSSRVGWGLDTQYFGPGTRLTVL.